The rows below give T cell receptor beta chains drawn from one sample of a study of blood T cell repertoires in COVID-19. The assay was immunoSEQ multiplex PCR, and TCRdb's table has in-frame clones only and misses some. The sample includes 220,000 or so clones, roughly 88% of them seen just once. Sequencing input: PBMCs or T cells enriched from blood (not recorded which). These receptors all come from a woman in her forties or fifties who had recovered from COVID-19. CDR3s include the opening cysteine and the closing phenylalanine or tryptophan. The order of the fields is CDR3 protein, V gene.

cdr3_aa: CASSIGTATTNEKLFF
v_call: TRBV5-1

cdr3_aa: CASSKSGGAQETQYF
v_call: TRBV7-3

cdr3_aa: CASTAGVWSGYTF
v_call: TRBV19

cdr3_aa: CAREAWDRFSGANVLTF
v_call: TRBV5-8

cdr3_aa: CASSRGLGDTQYF
v_call: TRBV9

cdr3_aa: CAWKPSGVNNEQFF
v_call: TRBV30

cdr3_aa: CASSRGRGIYNEQFF
v_call: TRBV28

cdr3_aa: CASSPGGPGNTIYF
v_call: TRBV7-9

cdr3_aa: CASSVVLLAGYNEQFF
v_call: TRBV9

cdr3_aa: CASTLTGLNYEQYF
v_call: TRBV5-5

cdr3_aa: CASSSGGLYNEQFF
v_call: TRBV9

cdr3_aa: CASSYPSYGYTF
v_call: TRBV6-2/TRBV6-3

cdr3_aa: CAWSRDNYNEQFF
v_call: TRBV30